This TCR beta chain was documented in a study of blood T cell repertoires in COVID-19. The wider study: The United States, Italy and Spain were the sources of the acute and convalescent COVID-19 samples. PBMCs, B-cell-depleted T cells, or T cells provided the cDNA or gDNA that made up the material.

Trimming removed 7 bases at V and 7 bases at J, with 16 bases between. Germline values: CDR1 LNHDA, CDR2 SQIVND (reference sequence). The length of the CDR3 is 13 residues. Original handling: Reference gene primers were amplified, and this amplification served to estimate nucleated cell counts. The assay was immunoSEQ multiplex PCR, and TCRdb's table has in-frame clones only and misses some. That table furnishes V, J and clone size, whereas the DNA furnished D and trimming. The data contain just over 75,000 clones, around 85% of them singletons. The sequenced sample consisted of peripheral blood. This TCR was sampled from an elderly woman with active or convalescent COVID-19. This chain joins TRBV19 and TRBJ1-2, with D uncertain. The CDR3 loop is CASNFGGASGYTF. The CDR3 DNA sequence: TGTGCCAGTAATTTTGGAGGAGCATCTGGCTACACCTTC.